Below, 3 T cell receptor beta chains from the same sample are listed, as sequenced in a study of cytomegalovirus exposure and HLA in healthy donors. The PCR used 60 Vbeta and 13 Jbeta primers. The assay was immunoSEQ multiplex PCR, and TCRdb's table has in-frame clones only and misses some. Here the sample spans 150,000 to 200,000 clones, 75% being singletons. Material for sequencing was PBMCs. The receptor set was obtained from a female donor in good health and CMV-seronegative.

The chain joins TRBV25-1 to TRBJ2-5, with D maybe TRBD2 (5 bases). V was shortened by 7 bases and J by 0 bases, with 15 bases between the two germline ends. In germline, CDR1 is MGHDK, CDR2 SYGVNS. CDR3 length: 15 residues. CDR3 bases: TGTGCCAGCAACCCTGTATCGGGGTACCAAGAGACCCAGTACTTC. Its translation: CASNPVSGYQETQYF.

This clone was detected a few times. The chain couples TRBV11-2 to TRBJ2-1, with a possible D match to TRBD2 (5 bases). Germline V gene lookup returns CDR1 SGHAT and CDR2 FQNNGV. The CDR3 runs to 15 residues. V was pared by 1 base and J by 3 bases, with 10 bases between. CDR3 region: CASSLAASLYNEQFF. The CDR3 DNA sequence: TGTGCCAGCAGCTTAGCGGCTAGCCTCTACAATGAGCAGTTCTTC.

This clone is a singleton in its sample. The chain uses TRBV7-8 and TRBJ2-1; 9 positions agree with TRBD1. This CDR3 comprises 15 residues. Germline V CDR1 and CDR2: SGHVS, FQNEAQ. J gave up 8 bases and V 5 bases, and 10 bases lay outside the gene matches. CDR3 protein: CASSPMGQGIDEQFF. The CDR3 bases are TGTGCCAGCAGCCCTATGGGACAGGGCATCGATGAGCAGTTCTTC.